The sequence of this T cell receptor beta chain was determined in a study of tumor-infiltrating lymphocytes in primary liver carcinoma. Study-level background: Patients were both men and women, whose ages ran from 30 to 69 years.

Production of TCR beta cDNA used roughly 0.55 ug total RNA together with a constant-region primer. Researchers made the TCR beta libraries by running three nested multiplex PCR rounds with slightly modified ARM-PCR. Use of TRBV1-TRBV30 forward primers with a C-beta reverse primer characterized the first two PCR rounds, which lasted ten to eleven cycles each. TCRdb redid the calling of the multiplex PCR reads with MiXCR, one entry per CDR3 protein. This table holds 48,000 or so distinct CDR3 sequences, 70% to 85% found once. Comment on this clonotype: The antigen remains unidentified. A junction end diverges from the germline sequence, so it may reflect a read error.

Study conclusions and caveats: Against blood, tumors held a significantly higher top-250-clone fraction (p = 0.039). Compared with tumor region pairs, tumor-adjacent and tumor-blood pairs overlapped less.

This CDR3 spans 14 amino acids. The germline V gene has CDR1 MNHEY and CDR2 SVGAGI. Unsorted bulk tissue (roughly 18-32 mg) underwent RNA and DNA co-extraction. The rearrangement joins TRBV6-5 to TRBJ2-7, with 9 bases lining up with TRBD2. Sequencing was performed on liver tumor tissue from sampling region 3. This sample's subset: tumor region T3, left-lateral pole. This receptor was identified in a man aged 40-49 years with primary liver carcinoma and hepatitis B virus infection. CDR3 sequence: CASRPEGLAHEQYF. Written as DNA, the CDR3 is TGTGCCTCTAGGCCGGAGGGACTAGCCCACGAGCAGTACTTT.